These T cell receptor beta chains were read from a single sample in a study of spatial heterogeneity in lung cancer. A single record per CDR3 protein comes from TCRdb applying MiXCR to the 5' RACE reads. Of about 24,000 distinct CDR3 sequences in the sample, under 9% are singletons; the top ten hold almost 8%. The source was lung tumor tissue, collected at surgery. Receptor source: a male donor with early-stage non-small cell lung cancer. CDR3s include the opening cysteine and the closing phenylalanine or tryptophan. D genes are given only for firm matches. Some rows have no size entry. The others give once, few or many, or a class for an expanded clone.

j_call	clone_size	v_call	d_call	cdr3_nt	cdr3_aa
TRBJ2-3	NA	TRBV29-1	TRBD1	TGCAGCGTAGAGGACAGGGGGGGAGATACGCAGTATTTT	CSVEDRGGDTQYF
TRBJ1-2	many	TRBV28	NA	TGTGCCATCGACTCGGGGGGAAAGGGAAAGAATGGCTACACCTTC	CAIDSGGKGKNGYTF
TRBJ1-5	many	TRBV28	TRBD1	TGTGCCAGCAGTTTCCGGGACAGGGACAGTGGGCCCCAGCATTTT	CASSFRDRDSGPQHF
TRBJ2-3	many	TRBV7-2	NA	TGTGCCAGCAGCTTATTCACAGATACGCAGTATTTT	CASSLFTDTQYF
TRBJ1-5	NA	TRBV6-2/TRBV6-3	NA	TGTGCCAGCAGCCTCCAGGGGAATCAGCCCCAGCATTTT	CASSLQGNQPQHF
TRBJ1-5	many	TRBV28	TRBD1	TGTGCCAGCAGTTTTAGACAGGGAAAATATCAGCCCCAGCATTTT	CASSFRQGKYQPQHF
TRBJ2-2	few	TRBV6-2/TRBV6-3	NA	TGTGCCAGCAGCCTACTCGGACCAGGCACCGGGGAGCTGTTTTTT	CASSLLGPGTGELFF
TRBJ2-5	NA	TRBV7-6	NA	TGTGCCAGCAGCTTAACAGGCCTCAGCCAAGAGACCCAGTACTTC	CASSLTGLSQETQYF
TRBJ2-3	few	TRBV7-3	TRBD1	TGTGCCAGCAGCCTGACAGGGACGTCAGATACGCAGTATTTT	CASSLTGTSDTQYF
TRBJ2-3	medium-sized	TRBV29-1	NA	TGCAGCTCCCTTAGCGGTAGCACAGATACGCAGTATTTT	CSSLSGSTDTQYF
TRBJ2-5	NA	TRBV27	TRBD2	TGTGCCAGCAGTTTATGGAGCGGGGGGGCCCAAGAGACCCAGTACTTC	CASSLWSGGAQETQYF
TRBJ1-6	many	TRBV6-5	NA	TGTGCCAGCAGGAGAACCGGGGGGGGCATTTCACCCCTCCACTTT	CASRRTGGGISPLHF
TRBJ2-6	few	TRBV9	TRBD1	TGTGCCAGCAGCGCCAGACAGGGGGTGGCTGGGACCAACGTCCTGACTTTC	CASSARQGVAGTNVLTF
TRBJ1-5	many	TRBV18	NA	TGTGCCAGCTCACCCGGACCTGAGCAGCCCCAGCATTTT	CASSPGPEQPQHF
TRBJ2-6	many	TRBV10-3	NA	TGTGCCATCAGTGCTAACTCTGGGGCCAACGTCCTGACTTTC	CAISANSGANVLTF
TRBJ1-1	NA	TRBV4-1	NA	TGCGCCAGCAGCCACGGGGTCCATGGGGCTTTCTTT	CASSHGVHGAFF
TRBJ2-5	many	TRBV6-5	TRBD2	TGTGCCAGCAGTCCGTTAGCGGGGGCGGAGACCCAGTACTTC	CASSPLAGAETQYF
TRBJ2-3	few	TRBV28	NA	TGTGCCAGCAGTGAAGGCTTCCGCACAGATACGCAGTATTTT	CASSEGFRTDTQYF
TRBJ2-3	many	TRBV28	TRBD2	TGTGCCAGCGGGCTAGCGGGAGGAGGCACAGATACGCAGTATTTT	CASGLAGGGTDTQYF
TRBJ1-5	NA	TRBV7-8	NA	TGTGCCAGCAGCTTAAGGCGGGGCCAGCCCCAGCATTTT	CASSLRRGQPQHF
TRBJ2-7	few	TRBV23-1	TRBD2	TGCGCCAGCAGTCAATCGCCTAGCGGGAGTGAACCCTCCTACGAGCAGTACTTC	CASSQSPSGSEPSYEQYF
TRBJ2-3	many	TRBV9	TRBD2	TGTGCCAGCAGCGTAGGGATTACTAGCGGGAGCACAGATACGCAGTATTTT	CASSVGITSGSTDTQYF
TRBJ2-7	many	TRBV2	NA	TGTGCCAGCAGAACCGACAGCTACGAGCAGTACTTC	CASRTDSYEQYF
TRBJ2-7	many	TRBV5-1	NA	TGCGCCAGCAGCTTTTGGCAGGGGTACGAGCAGTACTTC	CASSFWQGYEQYF
TRBJ2-4	few	TRBV7-2	NA	TGTGCCAGCAGCTTGGCCCTGACTAGGAGGGACATTCAGTACTTC	CASSLALTRRDIQYF
TRBJ2-5	many	TRBV24-1	TRBD2	TGTGCCACCAGTGAAAAGCGACTAGCGGGGGCCCCGCTGGCCCAGTACTTC	CATSEKRLAGAPLAQYF